This TCR beta chain originates from a study of glioma-infiltrating T cells. This clonotype was found many times. Trimming cost V 6 bases and J 2 bases, with 16 bases left between them. Germline assignment: CDR1 MNHEY and CDR2 SVGEGT. This CDR3 region has 16 residues. Amplification of TCR alpha and beta CDR3 regions from RNA used iRepertoire nested multiplex PCR. For one-step reverse transcription and amplification, roughly 85-450 ng of tissue mRNA or PBMC total RNA was used. Via MiXCR, TCRdb re-called the multiplex PCR reads, giving one row per CDR3 protein. The data show around 130,000 distinct CDR3 sequences, around 23% seen once.

Source material: glioma tissue, nonneoplastic brain tissue, or PBMCs (not recorded which). This chain links TRBV6-2 or TRBV6-3 with TRBJ2-2; unclear D gene. This TCR was sampled from a human donor with low-grade glioma or glioblastoma, undergoing nonglioma brain surgery, or in good health (not recorded which). The CDR3 region is CASSPGRTFNTGELFF. For the CDR3, the DNA is TGTGCCAGCAGCCCTGGACGGACCTTCAACACCGGGGAGCTGTTTTTT.